Following are 4 T cell receptor beta chains from one sample sequenced in a study of OX40 agonist ivuxolimab in advanced cancers. TCRdb's table, derived via immunoSEQ multiplex PCR, lists solely in-frame clones and lacks some. Of some 29,000 clones listed, more than 75% are singletons. Specimen: CD4+ or CD8+ T cells sorted from blood, collected in a trial of the OX40 agonist ivuxolimab. Every receptor here comes from an adult with an advanced solid tumor such as melanoma, head and neck, liver or kidney cancer.

The chain joins TRBV28 to TRBJ2-4; D is perhaps TRBD1 (5 bases). The germline CDR1 and CDR2 sequences are MDHEN and SYDVKM. V was clipped by 4 bases and J by 8 bases, with 15 bases between them. CDR3 length: 14 residues. In DNA, the CDR3 is TGTGCCAGCAGTTCCCCCAGGGCACAGGACATTCAGTACTTC. Translating it yields CASSSPRAQDIQYF.

The gene calls are TRBV2 and TRBJ2-7; D not certain. CDR1 and CDR2 from the germline V gene are SNHLY and FYNNEI. CDR3 length: 14 residues. V was clipped by 2 bases and J by 6 bases, with 14 bases between them. CDR3 nucleotide sequence: TGTGCCAGCAGTGAAAGTGTCAGGTATGGCGAGCAGTACTTC. Its protein product is CASSESVRYGEQYF.

The chain combines TRBV5-1 with TRBJ1-2; D is unclear. The CDR3 loop spans 14 amino acids. CDR1 SGHRS and CDR2 YFSETQ come from the germline V gene. V was shortened by 2 bases and J by 1 base, with 9 bases between the two germline ends. As DNA, the CDR3 is TGCGCCAGCAGCTTCGGGGATGATAACTATGGCTACACCTTC. This gives the protein CASSFGDDNYGYTF.

CDR3 sequence: CASTKEGPRNIQYF. The CDR3 nucleotides read TGTGCCAGCACCAAGGAGGGGCCGAGGAACATTCAGTACTTC. The V call is TRBV6-6, the J call TRBJ2-4; tentative D call: TRBD2 (6 bases). Between the trimmed V and J ends, which lost 7 bases and 7 bases, there was a span of 17 bases. This CDR3 contains 14 residues. CDR1 and CDR2 from the germline V gene are MNHNY and SVGAGI (reference sequence).